These T cell receptor beta chains were read from a single sample in a study of blood T cell repertoires in COVID-19. Libraries were prepared by immunoSEQ multiplex PCR; TCRdb keeps only in-frame clonotypes and omits some of them. This sample has 100,000 to 150,000 clones, with around four fifths found just once. The specimen sequenced was peripheral blood. These receptors all stem from an elderly man with active or convalescent COVID-19. Both conserved end residues are part of each CDR3. The order of the fields is D gene, CDR3 length, clone size, J gene, V gene, CDR3 protein, CDR3 DNA. D genes are given only for firm matches. Size is stated for part of the rows, as once, few or many counts, or as a class when the clone is expanded.

D gene: .; CDR3 length: 15; clone size: few; J gene: TRBJ1-5; V gene: TRBV19; CDR3 protein: CASKFGDYSNQPQHF; CDR3 DNA: TGTGCCAGTAAGTTCGGGGATTATAGCAATCAGCCCCAGCATTTT
D gene: .; CDR3 length: 13; clone size: .; J gene: TRBJ1-2; V gene: TRBV6-1; CDR3 protein: CASSEQGFYGYTF; CDR3 DNA: TGTGCCAGCAGTGAACAGGGGTTCTATGGCTACACCTTC
D gene: .; CDR3 length: 14; clone size: once; J gene: TRBJ2-1; V gene: TRBV19; CDR3 protein: CASRDGGGSNEQFF; CDR3 DNA: TGTGCCAGTCGAGATGGCGGGGGCAGCAATGAGCAGTTCTTC
D gene: .; CDR3 length: 15; clone size: .; J gene: TRBJ1-4; V gene: TRBV4-3; CDR3 protein: CASSQETGRGEKLFF; CDR3 DNA: TGCGCCAGCAGCCAAGAAACAGGGAGGGGTGAAAAACTGTTTTTT
D gene: TRBD1; CDR3 length: 14; clone size: .; J gene: TRBJ1-1; V gene: TRBV11-2; CDR3 protein: CASSQLPTGSEAFF; CDR3 DNA: TGTGCCAGCAGCCAACTACCGACAGGGTCTGAAGCTTTCTTT
D gene: .; CDR3 length: 14; clone size: .; J gene: TRBJ1-6; V gene: TRBV28; CDR3 protein: CASSFGGFNSPLHF; CDR3 DNA: TGTGCCAGCAGTTTTGGAGGGTTTAATTCACCCCTCCACTTT
D gene: .; CDR3 length: 13; clone size: .; J gene: TRBJ1-5; V gene: TRBV9; CDR3 protein: CASSVAEGQPQHF; CDR3 DNA: TGTGCCAGCAGCGTCGCAGAGGGTCAGCCCCAGCATTTT
D gene: .; CDR3 length: 14; clone size: .; J gene: TRBJ2-3; V gene: TRBV7-2; CDR3 protein: CASGRGGSTDTQYF; CDR3 DNA: TGTGCCAGCGGTAGGGGGGGGAGCACAGATACGCAGTATTTT
D gene: .; CDR3 length: 15; clone size: .; J gene: TRBJ2-7; V gene: TRBV7-9; CDR3 protein: CASSWGDRRTYEQYF; CDR3 DNA: TGTGCCAGCAGCTGGGGGGACCGCAGGACCTACGAGCAGTACTTC
D gene: .; CDR3 length: 15; clone size: .; J gene: TRBJ2-4; V gene: TRBV7-2; CDR3 protein: CASSTGLGARNIQYF; CDR3 DNA: TGTGCCAGCAGCACGGGACTTGGGGCCCGGAACATTCAGTACTTC
D gene: .; CDR3 length: 15; clone size: .; J gene: TRBJ1-2; V gene: TRBV6-6; CDR3 protein: CASSYSPGQIRGYTF; CDR3 DNA: TGTGCCAGCAGTTACTCGCCAGGACAGATTCGGGGCTACACCTTC
D gene: .; CDR3 length: 14; clone size: .; J gene: TRBJ2-7; V gene: TRBV9; CDR3 protein: CASSGGGGGYEQYF; CDR3 DNA: TGTGCCAGCAGCGGAGGAGGGGGCGGCTACGAGCAGTACTTC
D gene: .; CDR3 length: 15; clone size: once; J gene: TRBJ1-1; V gene: TRBV6-2/TRBV6-3; CDR3 protein: CASSYSSDLNTEAFF; CDR3 DNA: TGTGCCAGCAGTTACTCTTCAGATTTGAACACTGAAGCTTTCTTT
D gene: .; CDR3 length: 14; clone size: .; J gene: TRBJ1-1; V gene: TRBV5-1; CDR3 protein: CASTQGSGNTEAFF; CDR3 DNA: TGCGCCAGCACTCAGGGGTCGGGGAACACTGAAGCTTTCTTT
D gene: .; CDR3 length: 13; clone size: .; J gene: TRBJ2-5; V gene: TRBV19; CDR3 protein: CASSADSTETQYF; CDR3 DNA: TGTGCCAGTAGTGCGGACTCGACCGAGACCCAGTACTTC
D gene: .; CDR3 length: 16; clone size: .; J gene: TRBJ2-1; V gene: TRBV21-1; CDR3 protein: CASTVRGRGVENEQFF; CDR3 DNA: TGTGCCAGCACCGTAAGAGGGCGGGGGGTCGAAAATGAGCAGTTCTTC
D gene: .; CDR3 length: 13; clone size: .; J gene: TRBJ2-7; V gene: TRBV7-2; CDR3 protein: CASSLAGGDEQYF; CDR3 DNA: TGTGCCAGCAGCTTAGCAGGAGGGGACGAGCAGTACTTC
D gene: TRBD1; CDR3 length: 14; clone size: .; J gene: TRBJ2-7; V gene: TRBV2; CDR3 protein: CASRATGGSYEQYF; CDR3 DNA: TGTGCCAGCAGAGCAACAGGGGGCTCCTACGAGCAGTACTTC
D gene: .; CDR3 length: 14; clone size: .; J gene: TRBJ2-2; V gene: TRBV10-3; CDR3 protein: CAIMQGQNTGELFF; CDR3 DNA: TGTGCCATCATGCAGGGGCAAAACACCGGGGAGCTGTTTTTT
D gene: .; CDR3 length: 13; clone size: .; J gene: TRBJ2-7; V gene: TRBV29-1; CDR3 protein: CSVEMQGPWEQYF; CDR3 DNA: TGCAGCGTTGAAATGCAGGGGCCGTGGGAGCAGTACTTC
D gene: TRBD2; CDR3 length: 15; clone size: .; J gene: TRBJ2-5; V gene: TRBV9; CDR3 protein: CASSVGGLAQETQYF; CDR3 DNA: TGTGCCAGCAGCGTAGGGGGACTAGCCCAAGAGACCCAGTACTTC
D gene: .; CDR3 length: 11; clone size: .; J gene: TRBJ2-2; V gene: TRBV11-2; CDR3 protein: CASSFAGELFF; CDR3 DNA: TGTGCCAGCAGCTTCGCCGGGGAGCTGTTTTTT
D gene: TRBD1; CDR3 length: 15; clone size: .; J gene: TRBJ1-1; V gene: TRBV10-3; CDR3 protein: CATFGTGGMNTEAFF; CDR3 DNA: TGTGCCACCTTCGGCACAGGGGGTATGAACACTGAAGCTTTCTTT
D gene: TRBD2; CDR3 length: 16; clone size: .; J gene: TRBJ2-1; V gene: TRBV5-8; CDR3 protein: CASSLVVGTMYNEQFF; CDR3 DNA: TGTGCCAGCAGCTTGGTGGTCGGGACTATGTACAATGAGCAGTTCTTC
D gene: TRBD2; CDR3 length: 14; clone size: .; J gene: TRBJ2-5; V gene: TRBV7-7; CDR3 protein: CASSPSGGAETQYF; CDR3 DNA: TGTGCTAGCAGTCCAAGCGGGGGGGCAGAGACCCAGTACTTC
D gene: .; CDR3 length: 14; clone size: .; J gene: TRBJ2-7; V gene: TRBV18; CDR3 protein: CASSPQATNYEQYF; CDR3 DNA: TGTGCCAGCTCACCACAGGCGACAAATTACGAGCAGTACTTC
D gene: .; CDR3 length: 14; clone size: few; J gene: TRBJ1-1; V gene: TRBV27; CDR3 protein: CASSYGGFGTEAFF; CDR3 DNA: TGTGCCAGCAGTTACGGAGGGTTTGGCACTGAAGCTTTCTTT